This TCR beta chain was sequenced for a study of T-cell reconstitution after alpha-beta-depleted transplantation in children. Study-wide findings and caveats: Newly made T cells mostly supplied T-cell counts and diversity one year after transplant. The study traced high day-60 TCRbeta diversity in some patients to surviving recipient T cells and thymic progenitors. About two months after transplant, alpha-beta T cells reportedly came from several hundred expanded graft clones.

In the case of this clonotype: The antigen is undetermined.

The TCRbeta library incorporated unique molecular identifiers. TCRdb re-called the PCR reads through MiXCR, storing one row per CDR3 protein. The sample includes more than 400,000 distinct CDR3 sequences, about an eighth of them seen just once. Germline-derived CDR1 and CDR2 are LGHNA and YSLEER. V was cut by 8 bases and J by 8 bases, with 10 bases left in between. CDR3 length: 12 residues. The chain uses TRBV4-3 and TRBJ1-6; D remains ambiguous. The sequences come from PBMCs, mostly from graft donor cells, collected 180 days after TCRalphabeta/CD19-depleted stem cell transplant. The source of this sequence is a female patient aged 2 to 10 who had a stem cell transplant for aplastic anemia, so the T cells may come from the graft donor. The CDR3 bases are TGCGCCAGCGGGCGGGAACATTCACCCCTCCACTTT. Amino acids: CASGREHSPLHF.